The TCR beta chain under discussion was sequenced for a study of CD8+CD57+ T cells in acquired aplastic anemia. TCR beta VDJ and CDR3 profiles were obtained from a genomic DNA template. TCRdb fed the reads into MiXCR, producing one record per CDR3 protein. The table lists 180,000 or so distinct CDR3 sequences, approximately 46% of them singletons. The length of the CDR3 is 15 residues. Per germline, CDR1 KGHDR and CDR2 SFDVKD. V was cut by 3 bases and J by 6 bases, with 14 bases left in between. The sequence derives from a human donor in good health. The sample consisted of sorted CD4+, CD8+, or CD8+CD57+ T cells (not recorded which) from PBMCs. This chain uses TRBV24-1 with TRBJ2-1; maybe TRBD2 (7 bases). The CDR3 loop is CATSDRGGPVNEQFF. The CDR3 DNA sequence: TGTGCCACCAGTGATCGCGGGGGCCCAGTCAATGAGCAGTTCTTC.